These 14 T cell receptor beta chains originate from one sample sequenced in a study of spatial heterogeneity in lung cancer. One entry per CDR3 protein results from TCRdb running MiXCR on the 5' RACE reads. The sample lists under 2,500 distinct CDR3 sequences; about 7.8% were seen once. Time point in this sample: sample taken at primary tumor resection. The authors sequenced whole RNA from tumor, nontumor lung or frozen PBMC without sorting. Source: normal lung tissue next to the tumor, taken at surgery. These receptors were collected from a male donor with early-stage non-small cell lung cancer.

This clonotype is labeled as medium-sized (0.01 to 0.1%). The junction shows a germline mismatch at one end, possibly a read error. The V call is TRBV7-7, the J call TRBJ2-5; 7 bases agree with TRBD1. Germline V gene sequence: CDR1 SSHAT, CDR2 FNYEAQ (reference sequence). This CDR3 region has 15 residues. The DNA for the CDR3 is TGTGCTAGCAGCTTAGGTCCCACAGGGGAAGAGACCCAGTACTTC. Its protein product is CASSLGPTGEETQYF.

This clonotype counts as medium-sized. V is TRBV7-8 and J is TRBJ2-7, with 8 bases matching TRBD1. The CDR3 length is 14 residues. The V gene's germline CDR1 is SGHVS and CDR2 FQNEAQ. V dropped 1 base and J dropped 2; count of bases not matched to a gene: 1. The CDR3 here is CASSLGTGTYEQYF. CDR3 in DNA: TGTGCCAGCAGCTTAGGGACAGGGACCTACGAGCAGTACTTC. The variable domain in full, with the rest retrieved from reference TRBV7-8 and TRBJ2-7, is GAGVSQSPRYKVAKRGQDVALRCDPISGHVSLFWYQQALGQGPEFLTYFQNEAQLDKSGLPSDRFFAERPEGSVSTLKIQRTQQEDSAVYLCASSLGTGTYEQYFGPGTRLTVT.

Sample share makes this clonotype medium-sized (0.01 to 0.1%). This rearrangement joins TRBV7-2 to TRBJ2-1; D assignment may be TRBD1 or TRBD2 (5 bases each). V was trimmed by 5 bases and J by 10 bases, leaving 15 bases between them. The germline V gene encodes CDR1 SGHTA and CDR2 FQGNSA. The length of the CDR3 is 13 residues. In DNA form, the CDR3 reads TGTGCCAGCAGCCTCGGGACCGCCCGGGAGCAGTTCTTC. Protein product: CASSLGTAREQFF.

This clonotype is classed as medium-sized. CDR3 loop: CASRNTEAFF. CDR3 sequence (DNA): TGTGCCAGCAGGAACACTGAAGCTTTCTTT. The chain joins TRBV6-6 to TRBJ1-1; D gene unclear. Germline CDR1 is MNHNY and CDR2 is SVGAGI (reference sequence). The CDR3 runs 10 residues. Trimming pared 6 bases from V and 1 base from J, leaving 0 bases between.

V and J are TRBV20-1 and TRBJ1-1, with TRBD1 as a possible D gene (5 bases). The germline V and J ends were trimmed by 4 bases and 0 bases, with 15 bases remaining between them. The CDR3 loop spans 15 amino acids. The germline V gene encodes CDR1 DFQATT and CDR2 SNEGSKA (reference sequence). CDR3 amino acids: CSATLAAGLNTEAFF. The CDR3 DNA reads TGCAGTGCTACTCTCGCGGCGGGACTGAACACTGAAGCTTTCTTT.

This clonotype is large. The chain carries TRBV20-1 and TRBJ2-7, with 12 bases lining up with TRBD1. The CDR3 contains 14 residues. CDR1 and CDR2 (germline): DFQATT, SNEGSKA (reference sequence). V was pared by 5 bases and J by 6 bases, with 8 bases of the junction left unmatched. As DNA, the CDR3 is TGCAGTGCTCCCCACCGGGACAGGGGGCTCGAGCAGTACTTC. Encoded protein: CSAPHRDRGLEQYF.

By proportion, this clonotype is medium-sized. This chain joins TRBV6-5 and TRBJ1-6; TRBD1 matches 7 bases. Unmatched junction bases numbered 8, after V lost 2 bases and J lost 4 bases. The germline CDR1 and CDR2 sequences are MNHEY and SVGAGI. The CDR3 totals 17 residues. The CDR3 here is CASSYHTGVNYNSPLHF. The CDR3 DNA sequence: TGTGCCAGCAGTTACCATACAGGGGTGAATTATAATTCACCCCTCCACTTT.

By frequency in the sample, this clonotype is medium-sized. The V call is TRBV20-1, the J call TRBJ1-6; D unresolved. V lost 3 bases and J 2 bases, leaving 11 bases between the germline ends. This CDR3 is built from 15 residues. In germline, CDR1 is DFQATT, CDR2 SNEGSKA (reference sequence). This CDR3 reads CSASEAEAYNSPLHF. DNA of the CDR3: TGCAGTGCTAGTGAGGCGGAAGCCTATAATTCACCCCTCCACTTT.

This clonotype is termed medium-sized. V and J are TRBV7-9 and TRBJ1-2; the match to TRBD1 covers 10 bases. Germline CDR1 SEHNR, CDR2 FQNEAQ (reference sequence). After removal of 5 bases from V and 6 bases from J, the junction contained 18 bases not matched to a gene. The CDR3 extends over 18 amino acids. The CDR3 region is CASSARYSTGGADHGYTF. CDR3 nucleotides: TGTGCCAGCAGCGCCAGATACTCGACAGGGGGCGCCGATCATGGCTACACCTTC. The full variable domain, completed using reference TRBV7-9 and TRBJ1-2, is DTGVSQNPRHKITKRGQNVTFRCDPISEHNRLYWYRQTLGQGPEFLTYFQNEAQLEKSRLLSDRFSAERPKGSFSTLEIQRTEQGDSAMYLCASSARYSTGGADHGYTFGSGTRLTVV.

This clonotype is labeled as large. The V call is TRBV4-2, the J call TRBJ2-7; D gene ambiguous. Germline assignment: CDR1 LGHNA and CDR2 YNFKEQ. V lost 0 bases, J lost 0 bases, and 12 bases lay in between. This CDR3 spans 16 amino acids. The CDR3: CASSQDRATSSYEQYF. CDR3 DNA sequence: TGTGCCAGCAGCCAAGATCGGGCAACGAGCTCCTACGAGCAGTACTTC.

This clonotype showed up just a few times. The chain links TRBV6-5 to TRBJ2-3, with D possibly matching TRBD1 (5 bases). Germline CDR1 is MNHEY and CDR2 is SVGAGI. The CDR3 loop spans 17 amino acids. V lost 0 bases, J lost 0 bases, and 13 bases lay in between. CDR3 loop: CASSYSLTETSTDTQYF. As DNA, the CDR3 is TGTGCCAGCAGTTACTCATTGACAGAAACTAGCACAGATACGCAGTATTTT.

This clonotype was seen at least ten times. CDR3 protein: CASSLAKRDRGFYEQYF. The CDR3 DNA reads TGTGCCAGCAGCTTAGCGAAGAGGGACAGGGGGTTCTACGAGCAGTACTTC. This chain uses TRBV7-9 with TRBJ2-7, with 11 bases lining up with TRBD1. CDR1 and CDR2 from the germline V gene are SEHNR and FQNEAQ (reference sequence). This CDR3 is 17 amino acids long. Trimming cost V 0 bases and J 3 bases; bases outside gene matches: 7.

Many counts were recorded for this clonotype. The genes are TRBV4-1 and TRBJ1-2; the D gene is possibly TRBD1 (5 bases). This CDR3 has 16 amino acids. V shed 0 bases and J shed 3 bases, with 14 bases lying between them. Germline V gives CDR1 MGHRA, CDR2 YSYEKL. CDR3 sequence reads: CASSQELAGSDYGYTF. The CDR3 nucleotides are TGCGCCAGCAGCCAAGAGTTGGCAGGGTCGGACTATGGCTACACCTTC.

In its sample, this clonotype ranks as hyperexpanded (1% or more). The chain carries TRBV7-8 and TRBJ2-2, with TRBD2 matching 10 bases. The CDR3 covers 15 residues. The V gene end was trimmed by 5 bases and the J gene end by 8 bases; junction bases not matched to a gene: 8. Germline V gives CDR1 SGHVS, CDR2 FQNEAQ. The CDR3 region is CASSQREGPSGELFF. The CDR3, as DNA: TGTGCCAGCAGCCAGCGGGAGGGCCCTTCGGGGGAGCTGTTTTTT.